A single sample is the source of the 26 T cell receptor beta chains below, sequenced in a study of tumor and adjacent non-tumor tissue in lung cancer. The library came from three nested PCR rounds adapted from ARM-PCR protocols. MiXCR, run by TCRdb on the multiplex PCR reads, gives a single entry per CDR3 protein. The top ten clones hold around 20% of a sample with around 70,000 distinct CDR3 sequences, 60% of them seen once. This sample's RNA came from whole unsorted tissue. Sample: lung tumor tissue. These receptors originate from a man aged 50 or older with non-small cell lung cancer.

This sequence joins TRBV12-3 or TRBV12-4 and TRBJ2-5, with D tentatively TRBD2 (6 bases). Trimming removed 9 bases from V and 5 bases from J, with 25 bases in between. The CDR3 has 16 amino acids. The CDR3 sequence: CARRGRVSSVKETQYF. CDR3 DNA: TGTGCCAGGCGGGGCAGGGTGTCTAGTGTCAAGGAGACCCAGTACTTC.

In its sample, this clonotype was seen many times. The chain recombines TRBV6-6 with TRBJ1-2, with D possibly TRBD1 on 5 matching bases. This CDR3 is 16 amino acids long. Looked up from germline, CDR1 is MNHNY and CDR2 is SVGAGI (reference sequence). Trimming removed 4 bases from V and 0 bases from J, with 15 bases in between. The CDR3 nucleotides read TGTGCCAGCAGTTCCCCGGCCCAGACAGCTAACTATGGCTACACCTTC. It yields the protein CASSSPAQTANYGYTF.

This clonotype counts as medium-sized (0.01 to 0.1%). CDR3 sequence reads: CAWNIGSTNSPLHF. DNA for the CDR3: TGTGCCTGGAATATCGGAAGTACCAATTCACCCCTCCACTTT. The chain has TRBV30 and TRBJ1-6; unclear D gene. Trimming removed 4 bases from V and 7 bases from J, with 14 bases in between. The germline V gene encodes CDR1 GTSNPN and CDR2 SVGIG (reference sequence). The CDR3 contains 14 residues.

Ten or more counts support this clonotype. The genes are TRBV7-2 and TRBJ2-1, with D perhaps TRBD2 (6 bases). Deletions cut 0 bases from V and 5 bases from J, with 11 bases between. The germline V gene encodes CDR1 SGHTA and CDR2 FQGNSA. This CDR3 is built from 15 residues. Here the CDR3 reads CASSLAAGSNNEQFF. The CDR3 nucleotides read TGTGCCAGCAGCTTAGCGGCGGGAAGTAACAATGAGCAGTTCTTC.

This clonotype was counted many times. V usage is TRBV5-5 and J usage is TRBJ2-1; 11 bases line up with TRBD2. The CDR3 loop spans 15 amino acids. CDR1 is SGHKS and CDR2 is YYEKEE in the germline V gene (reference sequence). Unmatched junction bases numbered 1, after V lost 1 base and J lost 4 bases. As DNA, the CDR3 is TGTGCCAGCAGCTTGAGACTAGCGGGGTACAATGAGCAGTTCTTC. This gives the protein CASSLRLAGYNEQFF.

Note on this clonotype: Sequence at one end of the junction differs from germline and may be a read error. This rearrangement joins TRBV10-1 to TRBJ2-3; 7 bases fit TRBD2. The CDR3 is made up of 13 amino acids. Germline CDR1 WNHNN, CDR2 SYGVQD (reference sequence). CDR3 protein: CTSSEAGTDMQYF. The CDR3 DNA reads TGCACCAGCAGTGAAGCGGGAACAGATATGCAGTATTTT.

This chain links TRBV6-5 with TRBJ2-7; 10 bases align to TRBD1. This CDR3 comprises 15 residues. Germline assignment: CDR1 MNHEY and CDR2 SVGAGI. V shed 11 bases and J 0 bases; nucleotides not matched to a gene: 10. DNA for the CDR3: TGTGCCGGCCGTTACGGGACAGGGGCCTCCTACGAGCAGTACTTC. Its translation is CAGRYGTGASYEQYF.

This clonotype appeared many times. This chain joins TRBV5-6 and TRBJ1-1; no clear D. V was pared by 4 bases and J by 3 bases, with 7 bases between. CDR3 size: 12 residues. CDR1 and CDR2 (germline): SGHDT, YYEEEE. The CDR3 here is CASSLRHTEAFF. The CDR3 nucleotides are TGTGCCAGCAGCCTACGCCACACTGAAGCTTTCTTT.

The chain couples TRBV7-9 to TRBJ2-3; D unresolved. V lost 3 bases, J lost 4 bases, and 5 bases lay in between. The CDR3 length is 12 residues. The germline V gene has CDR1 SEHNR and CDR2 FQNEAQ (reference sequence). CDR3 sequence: CASSFGPDTQYF. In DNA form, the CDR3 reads TGTGCCAGCAGCTTCGGTCCAGATACGCAGTATTTT.

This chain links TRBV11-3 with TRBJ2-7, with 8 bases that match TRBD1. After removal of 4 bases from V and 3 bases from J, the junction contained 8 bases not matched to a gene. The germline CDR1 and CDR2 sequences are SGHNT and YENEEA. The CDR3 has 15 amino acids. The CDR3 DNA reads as TGTGCCAGCAGCTCAGGTACGACAGGGGTCTACGAGCAGTACTTC. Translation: CASSSGTTGVYEQYF. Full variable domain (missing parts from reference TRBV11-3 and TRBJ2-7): EAGVVQSPRYKIIEKKQPVAFWCNPISGHNTLYWYLQNLGQGPELLIRYENEEAVDDSQLPKDRFSAERLKGVDSTLKIQPAELGDSAVYLCASSSGTTGVYEQYFGPGTRLTVT.

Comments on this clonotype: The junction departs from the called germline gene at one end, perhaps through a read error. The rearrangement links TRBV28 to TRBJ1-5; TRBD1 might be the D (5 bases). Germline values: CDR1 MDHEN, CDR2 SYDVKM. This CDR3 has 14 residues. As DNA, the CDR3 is TGTGCCAGCAGGACGCAGGGCAGCAATCAGTCCCAGCATTTT. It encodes CASRTQGSNQSQHF. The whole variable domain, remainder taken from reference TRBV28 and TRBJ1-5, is DVKVTQSSRYLVKRTGEKVFLECVQDMDHENMFWYRQDPGLGLRLIYFSYDVKMKEKGDIPEGYSVSREKKERFSLILESASTNQTSMYLCASRTQGSNQSQHFGDGTRLSIL.

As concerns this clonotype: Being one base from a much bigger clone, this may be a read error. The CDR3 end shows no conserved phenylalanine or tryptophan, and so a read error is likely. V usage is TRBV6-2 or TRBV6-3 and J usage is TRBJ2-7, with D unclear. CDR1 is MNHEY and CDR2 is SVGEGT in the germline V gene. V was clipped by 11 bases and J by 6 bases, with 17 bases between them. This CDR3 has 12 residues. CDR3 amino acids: CAQPSQCGEQYL. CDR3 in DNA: TGTGCCCAGCCCTCGCAGTGTGGCGAGCAGTACCTC.

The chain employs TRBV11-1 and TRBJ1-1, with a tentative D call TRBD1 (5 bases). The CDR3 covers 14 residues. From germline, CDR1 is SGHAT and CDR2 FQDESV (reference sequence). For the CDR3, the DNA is TGTGTCAGTAGCCCCAGTATCGGGGCTACTGAAGCTTTCTTT. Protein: CVSSPSIGATEAFF. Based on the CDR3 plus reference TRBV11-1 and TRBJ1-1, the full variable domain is EAEVAQSPRYKITEKSQAVAFWCDPISGHATLYWYRQILGQGPELLVQFQDESVVDDSQLPKDRFSAERLKGVDSTLKIQPAELGDSAMYLCVSSPSIGATEAFFGQGTRLTVV.

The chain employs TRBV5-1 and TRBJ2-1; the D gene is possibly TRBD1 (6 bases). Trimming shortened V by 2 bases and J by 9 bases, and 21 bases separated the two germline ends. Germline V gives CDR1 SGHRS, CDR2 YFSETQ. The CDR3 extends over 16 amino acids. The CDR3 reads CASSFLSTGIDCEQFF. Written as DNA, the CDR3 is TGCGCCAGCAGCTTTCTGTCGACAGGAATAGATTGTGAGCAGTTCTTC.

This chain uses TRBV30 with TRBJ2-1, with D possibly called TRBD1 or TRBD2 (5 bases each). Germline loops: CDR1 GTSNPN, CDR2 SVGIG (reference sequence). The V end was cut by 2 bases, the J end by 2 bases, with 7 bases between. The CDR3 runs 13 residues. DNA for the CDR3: TGTGCCTGGAGTTCGGGGCCCTACAATGAGCAGTTCTTC. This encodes CAWSSGPYNEQFF.

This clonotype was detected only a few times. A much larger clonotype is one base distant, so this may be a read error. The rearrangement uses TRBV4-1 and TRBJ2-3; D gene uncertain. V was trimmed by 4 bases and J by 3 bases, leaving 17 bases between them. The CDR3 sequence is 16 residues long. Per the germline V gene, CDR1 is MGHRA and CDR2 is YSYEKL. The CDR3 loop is CASSRAVAVRTDTQYF. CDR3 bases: TGCGCCAGCAGCCGAGCTGTGGCCGTGAGGACAGATACGCAGTATTTT.

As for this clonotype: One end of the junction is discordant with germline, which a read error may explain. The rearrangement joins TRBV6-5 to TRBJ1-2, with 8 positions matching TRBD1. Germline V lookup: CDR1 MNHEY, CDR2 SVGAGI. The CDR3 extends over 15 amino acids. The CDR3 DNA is TGTGCCAGCAGGGGGACAGGTTGGACCAACTATGCCTACACCTTC. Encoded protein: CASRGTGWTNYAYTF.

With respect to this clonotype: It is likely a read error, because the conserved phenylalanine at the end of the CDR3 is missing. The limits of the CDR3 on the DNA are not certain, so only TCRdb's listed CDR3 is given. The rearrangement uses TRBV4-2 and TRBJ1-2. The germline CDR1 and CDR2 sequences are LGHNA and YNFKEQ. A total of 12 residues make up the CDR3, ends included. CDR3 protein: CASSQDSYGHTI.

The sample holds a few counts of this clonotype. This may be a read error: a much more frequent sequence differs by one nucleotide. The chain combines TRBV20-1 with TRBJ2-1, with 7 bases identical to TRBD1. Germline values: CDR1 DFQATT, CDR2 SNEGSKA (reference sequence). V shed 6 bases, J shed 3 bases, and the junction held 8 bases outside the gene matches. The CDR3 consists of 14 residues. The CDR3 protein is CSAFGTVIYNEQFF. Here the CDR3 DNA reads TGCAGTGCCTTTGGGACAGTAATCTACAATGAGCAGTTCTTC.

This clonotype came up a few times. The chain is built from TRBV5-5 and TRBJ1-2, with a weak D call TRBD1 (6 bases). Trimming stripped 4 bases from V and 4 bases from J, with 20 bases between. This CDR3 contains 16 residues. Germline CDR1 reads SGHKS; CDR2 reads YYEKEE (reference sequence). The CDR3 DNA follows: TGTGCCAGCAGCCCAGGAGGGGGTGGAGTCAGCTATGGCTACACCTTC. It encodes CASSPGGGGVSYGYTF.

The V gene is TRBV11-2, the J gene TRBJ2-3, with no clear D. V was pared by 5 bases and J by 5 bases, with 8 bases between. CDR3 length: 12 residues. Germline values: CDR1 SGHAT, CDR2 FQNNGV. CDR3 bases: TGTGCCAGCAGCCGGAGCCTAGATACGCAGTATTTT. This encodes CASSRSLDTQYF.

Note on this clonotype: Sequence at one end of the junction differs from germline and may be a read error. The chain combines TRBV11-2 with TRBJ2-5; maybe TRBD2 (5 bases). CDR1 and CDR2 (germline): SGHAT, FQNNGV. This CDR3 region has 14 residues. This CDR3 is CASSVRGSLEIQYF. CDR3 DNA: TGTGCCAGCAGCGTAAGAGGGAGTCTGGAGATCCAGTACTTC.

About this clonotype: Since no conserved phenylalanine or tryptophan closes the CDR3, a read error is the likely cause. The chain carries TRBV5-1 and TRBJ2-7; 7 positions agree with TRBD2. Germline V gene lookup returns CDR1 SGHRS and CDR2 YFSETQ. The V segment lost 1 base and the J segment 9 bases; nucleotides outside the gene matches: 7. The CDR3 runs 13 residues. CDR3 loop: CASSLSQAGVQYI. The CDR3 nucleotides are TGCGCCAGCAGCTTGAGTCAGGCGGGGGTGCAGTACATC.

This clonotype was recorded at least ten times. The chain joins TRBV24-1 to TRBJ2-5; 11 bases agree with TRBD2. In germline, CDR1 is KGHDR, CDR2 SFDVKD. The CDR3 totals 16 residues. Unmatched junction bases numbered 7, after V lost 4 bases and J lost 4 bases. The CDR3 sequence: CATSEPTSGAGETQYF. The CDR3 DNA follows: TGTGCCACCAGTGAGCCGACTAGCGGGGCCGGAGAGACCCAGTACTTC.

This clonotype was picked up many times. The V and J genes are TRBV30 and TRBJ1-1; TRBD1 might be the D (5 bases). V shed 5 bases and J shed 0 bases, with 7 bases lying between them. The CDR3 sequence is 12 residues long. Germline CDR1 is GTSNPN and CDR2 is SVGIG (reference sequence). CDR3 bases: TGTGCCTGGCAGGGTATGAACACTGAAGCTTTCTTT. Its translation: CAWQGMNTEAFF. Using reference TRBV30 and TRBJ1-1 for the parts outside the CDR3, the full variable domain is SQTIHQWPATLVQPVGSPLSLECTVEGTSNPNLYWYRQAAGRGLQLLFYSVGIGQISSEVPQNLSASRPQDRQFILSSKKLLLSDSGFYLCAWQGMNTEAFFGQGTRLTVV.

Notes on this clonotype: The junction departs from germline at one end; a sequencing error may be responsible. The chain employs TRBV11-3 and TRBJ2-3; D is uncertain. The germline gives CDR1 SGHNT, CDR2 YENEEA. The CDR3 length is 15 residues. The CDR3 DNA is TGTGCCAGCAGCTTAGGAAGGCGGAACACAGATATGCAGTATTTT. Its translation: CASSLGRRNTDMQYF.